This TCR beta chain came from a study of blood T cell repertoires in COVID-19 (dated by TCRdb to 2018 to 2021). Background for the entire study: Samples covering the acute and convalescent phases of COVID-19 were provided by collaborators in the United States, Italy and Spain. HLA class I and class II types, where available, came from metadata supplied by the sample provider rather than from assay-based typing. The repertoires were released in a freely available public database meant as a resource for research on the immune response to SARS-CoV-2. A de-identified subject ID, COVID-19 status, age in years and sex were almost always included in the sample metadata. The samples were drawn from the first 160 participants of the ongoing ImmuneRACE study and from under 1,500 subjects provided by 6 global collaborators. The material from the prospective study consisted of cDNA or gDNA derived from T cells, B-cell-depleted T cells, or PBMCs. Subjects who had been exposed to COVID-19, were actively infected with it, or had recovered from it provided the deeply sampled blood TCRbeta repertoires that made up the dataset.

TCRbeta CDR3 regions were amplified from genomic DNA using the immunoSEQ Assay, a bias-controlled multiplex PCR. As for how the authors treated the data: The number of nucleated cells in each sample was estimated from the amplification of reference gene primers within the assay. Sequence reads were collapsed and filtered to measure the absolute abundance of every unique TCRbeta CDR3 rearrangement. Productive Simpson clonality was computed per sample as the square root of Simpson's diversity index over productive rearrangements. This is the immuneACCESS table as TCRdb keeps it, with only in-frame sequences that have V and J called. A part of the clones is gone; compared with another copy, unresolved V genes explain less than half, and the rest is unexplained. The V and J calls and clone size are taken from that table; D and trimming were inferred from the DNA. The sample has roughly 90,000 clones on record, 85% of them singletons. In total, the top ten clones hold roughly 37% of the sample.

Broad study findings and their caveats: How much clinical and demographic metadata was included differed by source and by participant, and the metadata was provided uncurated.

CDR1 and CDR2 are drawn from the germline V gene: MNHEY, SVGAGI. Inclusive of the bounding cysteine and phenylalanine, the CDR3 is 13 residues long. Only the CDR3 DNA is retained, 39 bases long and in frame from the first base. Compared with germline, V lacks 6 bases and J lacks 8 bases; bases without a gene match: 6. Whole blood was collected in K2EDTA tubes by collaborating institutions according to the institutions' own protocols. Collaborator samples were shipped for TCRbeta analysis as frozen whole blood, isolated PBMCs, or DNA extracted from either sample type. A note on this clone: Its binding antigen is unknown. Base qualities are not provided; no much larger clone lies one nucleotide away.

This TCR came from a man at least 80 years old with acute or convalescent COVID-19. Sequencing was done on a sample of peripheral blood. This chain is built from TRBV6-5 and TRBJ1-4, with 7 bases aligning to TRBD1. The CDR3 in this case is CASREGAVEKLFF. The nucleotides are TGTGCCAGCAGGGAGGGGGCAGTAGAAAAACTGTTTTTT.